These 27 T cell receptor beta chains share one sample of origin, sequenced in a study of shared clonotypes between healthy human individuals (dated by TCRdb to the early 2020s). Libraries were constructed by the immunoSEQ multiplex PCR assay. As stored in TCRdb, this immuneACCESS dataset retains in-frame rearrangements with V and J assigned. A fraction of the clones does not appear; measured against another copy, unresolved V genes explain less than half of the discrepancy, and the remainder lacks a known reason. The sample data list fewer than 700,000 clones, and around 78% of these were observed just once. Around 11% of the sample comes from the top ten. Material: PBMCs. Receptor source: a woman between 40 and 55 years old in good health. Some clones in this sample may be carry-over from other donors' samples.

The chain employs TRBV5-6 and TRBJ2-5; weak D call: TRBD1 (6 bases). The CDR3 extends over 16 amino acids. Trimming took off 3 bases at V and 1 base at J, with 16 bases between the two ends. The V gene's germline CDR1 is SGHDT and CDR2 YYEEEE. CDR3 amino acids: CASSWGPTKSQETQYF. DNA of the CDR3: TGTGCCAGCAGCTGGGGGCCTACAAAATCCCAAGAGACCCAGTACTTC.

As for this clone: A far bigger clonotype differs at one base, so this is likely a read error. This rearrangement joins TRBV5-1 to TRBJ1-2; tentative D call: TRBD1 (5 bases). Germline V gene lookup returns CDR1 SGHRS and CDR2 YFSETQ. V shed 1 base and J shed 6 bases, with 16 bases lying between them. The CDR3 covers 15 residues. CDR3 region: CASSLRLGDQHGYTF. The CDR3 DNA sequence: TGCGCCAGCAGCTTGAGGCTAGGGGACCAGCATGGCTACACCTTC.

The chain is built from TRBV7-3 and TRBJ2-2; D gene ambiguous. Trimming took 0 bases from V and 0 from J, leaving 11 bases between them. The CDR3 contains 17 residues. CDR1 is SGHTA and CDR2 is FQGTGA in the germline V gene. The CDR3 sequence is CASSLTPIISNTGELFF. The DNA of the CDR3 is TGTGCCAGCAGCTTAACGCCAATTATATCGAACACCGGGGAGCTGTTTTTT.

The V call is TRBV7-3, the J call TRBJ2-1; D remains ambiguous. This CDR3 is built from 13 residues. With 1 base removed from V and 1 base from J, the gap between germline ends came to 2 bases. Per the germline V gene, CDR1 is SGHTA and CDR2 is FQGTGA. The CDR3 sequence is CASSLSSYNEQFF. DNA for the CDR3: TGTGCCAGCAGCTTAAGTTCCTACAATGAGCAGTTCTTC.

This clone occurred once. This chain connects TRBV19 to TRBJ2-7; D might be TRBD1 or TRBD2, each matching 5 bases. The CDR3 runs 14 residues. V was pared by 8 bases and J by 0 bases, with 14 bases between. The germline V gene has CDR1 LNHDA and CDR2 SQIVND (reference sequence). The CDR3 region is CASASGPRSYEQYF. CDR3 nucleotide sequence: TGTGCCAGTGCCTCGGGGCCGCGCTCCTACGAGCAGTACTTC.

The rearrangement links TRBV19 to TRBJ2-7; 13 nucleotides agree with TRBD2. J lost 5 bases, V lost 3 bases, and 7 bases had no gene match. Germline lookup yields CDR1 LNHDA and CDR2 SQIVND (reference sequence). The CDR3 is made up of 16 amino acids. The CDR3 spells CASSMRTSGSYHEQYF. The CDR3 DNA follows: TGTGCCAGTAGTATGCGGACTAGCGGGAGTTACCACGAGCAGTACTTC.

This clone was counted between two and nine times. V is TRBV18 and J is TRBJ2-4; D tentatively fits TRBD1 or TRBD2 (6 bases each). Germline V gives CDR1 KGHSH, CDR2 LQKENI. The CDR3 runs to 13 residues. V was clipped by 4 bases and J by 5 bases, with 9 bases between them. Here the CDR3 reads CASSQGGQNIQYF. For the CDR3, the DNA is TGTGCCAGCTCACAGGGGGGTCAAAACATTCAGTACTTC.

The J gene is TRBJ2-3, the V gene TRBV2; D ambiguous. Looked up from germline, CDR1 is SNHLY and CDR2 is FYNNEI. Trimming took 3 bases from V and 9 from J, leaving 13 bases between them. This CDR3 comprises 13 residues. The CDR3 reads CASSEIGWKTQYF. CDR3 DNA: TGTGCCAGCAGTGAGATCGGTTGGAAAACGCAGTATTTT.

This sequence joins TRBV7-2 and TRBJ2-1; D is uncertain. V shed 1 base and J shed 8 bases, with 12 bases lying between them. The CDR3 has 14 residues. CDR1 and CDR2 (germline): SGHTA, FQGNSA. CDR3 in amino acids: CASSLDGASDEQFF. The DNA for the CDR3 is TGTGCCAGCAGCTTAGATGGCGCCTCAGATGAGCAGTTCTTC. Based on the CDR3 plus reference TRBV7-2 and TRBJ2-1, the full variable domain is GAGVSQSPSNKVTEKGKDVELRCDPISGHTALYWYRQSLGQGLEFLIYFQGNSAPDKSGLPSDRFSAERTGGSVSTLTIQRTQQEDSAVYLCASSLDGASDEQFFGPGTRLTVL.

The CDR3 DNA reads TGTGCCAGCAGTTATTCCGGACTAGCGGGACGGGATGAGCAGTTCTTC. Protein sequence: CASSYSGLAGRDEQFF. The chain couples TRBV28 to TRBJ2-1; 12 nucleotides align to TRBD2. The CDR3 has 16 residues. The V gene's germline CDR1 is MDHEN and CDR2 SYDVKM. J lost 8 bases, V lost 4 bases, and 9 bases had no gene match.

The chain links TRBV6-5 to TRBJ2-5, with D possibly being TRBD2 (5 bases). The better agreement between TRBJ2-7 and the DNA end casts doubt on the J call. The germline CDR1 and CDR2 sequences are MNHEY and SVGAGI. There are 15 residues in the CDR3. The CDR3 sequence: CASRTDRARGYEQYF. Written as DNA, the CDR3 is TGTGCCAGCAGAACGGACCGGGCACGGGGTTACGAGCAGTACTTC.

This clone was counted a single time. This rearrangement joins TRBV15 to TRBJ2-1, with 9 nucleotides matching TRBD2. Trimming removed 10 bases from V and 1 base from J; junction bases left unmatched: 8. This CDR3 is built from 15 residues. Germline V CDR1 and CDR2: LNHNV, YYDKDF (reference sequence). As DNA, the CDR3 is TGTGCCAGCGGGAGAGCGGGAGGTTCCTACAATGAGCAGTTCTTC. It is translated as CASGRAGGSYNEQFF.

The genes are TRBV7-8 and TRBJ2-2; 9 bases map to TRBD2. This CDR3 contains 16 residues. V dropped 2 bases and J dropped 8; count of bases not matched to a gene: 9. The germline gives CDR1 SGHVS, CDR2 FQNEAQ. The CDR3 nucleotides read TGTGCCAGCAGCTTACAGGCGGGAGGGCTGGCGGGGGAGCTGTTTTTT. Amino acid sequence: CASSLQAGGLAGELFF.

This clone has only one observation. The rearrangement uses TRBV18 and TRBJ2-1, with TRBD2 as a possible D gene (6 bases). In germline, CDR1 is KGHSH, CDR2 LQKENI. The CDR3 has 21 residues. V lost 1 base, J lost 4 bases, and 29 bases lay in between. CDR3 loop: CASSPRAGNHRGPRGYNEQFF. The CDR3 DNA follows: TGTGCCAGCTCACCACGGGCAGGGAACCACCGGGGCCCTCGGGGGTACAATGAGCAGTTCTTC.

The J gene is TRBJ1-2, the V gene TRBV10-3; D remains ambiguous. V was pared by 10 bases and J by 7 bases, with 16 bases between. CDR3 length equals 12 residues. CDR1 and CDR2 from the germline V gene are ENHRY and SYGVKD. The CDR3 sequence is CATLGTGRGYTF. CDR3 DNA sequence: TGTGCCACCTTGGGAACGGGCCGTGGCTACACCTTC.

The V and J genes are TRBV28 and TRBJ2-7; D not certain. Germline V lookup: CDR1 MDHEN, CDR2 SYDVKM. Trimming left V 8 bases short and J 3 bases short, with 8 bases between. CDR3 size: 11 residues. The chain's CDR3 is CASHSLYEQYF. Written as DNA, the CDR3 is TGTGCCAGCCACAGCCTCTACGAGCAGTACTTC.

The chain links TRBV2 to TRBJ1-5, with TRBD1 identical over 8 bases. With 5 bases clipped from V and 4 bases from J, the junction kept 7 bases outside the gene matches. Per the germline V gene, CDR1 is SNHLY and CDR2 is FYNNEI. This CDR3 contains 15 residues. CDR3 sequence (DNA): TGTGCCAGCAGTCTCCTGACAGGGGCGAATCAGCCCCAGCATTTT. This codes for CASSLLTGANQPQHF. Combining the CDR3 with reference TRBV2 and TRBJ1-5 gives the whole variable domain EPEVTQTPSHQVTQMGQEVILRCVPISNHLYFYWYRQILGQKVEFLVSFYNNEISEKSEIFDDQFSVERPDGSNFTLKIRSTKLEDSAMYFCASSLLTGANQPQHFGDGTRLSIL.

The CDR3: CASSFHPDRGRETQYF. The CDR3 DNA is TGTGCCAGCAGTTTCCACCCAGACAGGGGTAGGGAGACCCAGTACTTC. The V call is TRBV28, the J call TRBJ2-5; 8 bases are a match to TRBD1. With V trimmed by 3 bases and J by 5 bases, 11 bases remained unmatched. The CDR3 has 16 amino acids. Germline V gene data show CDR1 as MDHEN and CDR2 as SYDVKM. The entire variable domain, with the rest obtained from reference TRBV28 and TRBJ2-5, is as follows: DVKVTQSSRYLVKRTGEKVFLECVQDMDHENMFWYRQDPGLGLRLIYFSYDVKMKEKGDIPEGYSVSREKKERFSLILESASTNQTSMYLCASSFHPDRGRETQYFGPGTRLLVL.

This chain links TRBV10-3 with TRBJ1-1, with TRBD1 matching 8 bases. The CDR3 runs to 15 residues. Germline V lookup: CDR1 ENHRY, CDR2 SYGVKD. J lost 1 base, V lost 3 bases, and 4 bases had no gene match. CDR3 residues: CAISDLGQGNTEAFF. The CDR3 DNA follows: TGTGCCATCAGTGACCTCGGACAGGGGAACACTGAAGCTTTCTTT.

The gene calls are TRBV7-2 and TRBJ2-1, with D perhaps matching TRBD1 or TRBD2 (5 bases each). The CDR3 consists of 12 residues. Germline-derived CDR1 and CDR2 are SGHTA and FQGNSA. Trimming took off 3 bases at V and 9 bases at J, with 9 bases between the two ends. The CDR3 nucleotides read TGTGCCAGCAGCTTTCCAGGGACTGAGCAGTTCTTC. Protein product: CASSFPGTEQFF.

This clone was detected a few times. The chain has TRBV14 and TRBJ1-5; tentatively, D is TRBD1 (5 bases). Germline CDR1 is SGHDN and CDR2 is FVKESK. The germline V and J ends were trimmed by 5 bases and 4 bases, with 9 bases remaining between them. This CDR3 is 13 amino acids long. The CDR3 nucleotides read TGTGCCAGCAGCTCTCACAGGAATCAGCCCCAGCATTTT. This codes for CASSSHRNQPQHF.

This chain connects TRBV7-3 to TRBJ2-7; possible D gene TRBD2, 6 bases. Germline values: CDR1 SGHTA, CDR2 FQGTGA. The CDR3 length is 13 residues. Trimming took off 2 bases at V and 3 bases at J, with 8 bases between the two ends. The CDR3 region is CASSLDGSYEQYF. DNA of the CDR3: TGTGCCAGCAGCTTAGACGGGAGCTACGAGCAGTACTTC. The whole variable domain, remainder taken from reference TRBV7-3 and TRBJ2-7, is GAGVSQTPSNKVTEKGKYVELRCDPISGHTALYWYRQSLGQGPEFLIYFQGTGAADDSGLPNDRFFAVRPEGSVSTLKIQRTERGDSAVYLCASSLDGSYEQYFGPGTRLTVT.

This clone has a handful of counts. CDR3 in DNA: TGTGCCAGCAGCCTCCGGACAGGCAATCAGCCCCAGCATTTT. Translating gives CASSLRTGNQPQHF. The chain joins TRBV13 to TRBJ1-5; TRBD1 might be the D (6 bases). Trimming cost V 5 bases and J 2 bases, with 10 bases left between them. In germline, CDR1 is PRHDT, CDR2 FYEKMQ (reference sequence). The CDR3 is 14 residues long.

The chain carries TRBV29-1 and TRBJ2-3, with TRBD1 matching 7 bases. The CDR3 has 14 amino acids. The trim removed 6 bases at V and 2 bases at J, leaving 8 bases unmatched. CDR1 is SQVTM and CDR2 is ANQGSEA in the germline V gene. Here the CDR3 reads CSVEGQQNTDTQYF. The CDR3 DNA reads TGCAGCGTCGAGGGACAGCAAAACACAGATACGCAGTATTTT.

The chain carries TRBV7-3 and TRBJ1-2; tentatively, D is TRBD1 (5 bases). CDR1 is SGHTA and CDR2 is FQGTGA in the germline V gene. CDR3 length: 13 residues. Trimming left V 5 bases short and J 3 bases short, with 10 bases between. CDR3 bases: TGTGCCAGCAGCCCAGGGCTCGACTATGGCTACACCTTC. Amino acids: CASSPGLDYGYTF.

The gene calls are TRBV7-3 and TRBJ2-2, with D possibly matching TRBD1 (5 bases). CDR3 size: 14 residues. Germline V gives CDR1 SGHTA, CDR2 FQGTGA. Trimming took off 2 bases at V and 7 bases at J, with 11 bases between the two ends. The CDR3 protein is CASSLQGWGGELFF. The CDR3 nucleotides read TGTGCCAGCAGCTTACAGGGTTGGGGCGGGGAGCTGTTTTTT.

As to this clone: A much larger clone differs from this one at a single base, so this may be a read error. The chain employs TRBV7-6 and TRBJ1-5; D is uncertain. The CDR3 is made up of 13 amino acids. V was cut by 1 base and J by 5 bases, with 6 bases left in between. CDR1 and CDR2 (germline): SGHVS, FNYEAQ. CDR3 sequence (DNA): TGTGCCAGCAGCTTAGGGGGTGATCAGCCCCAGCATTTT. This translates into CASSLGGDQPQHF.